Listed here are 2 T cell receptor beta chains from one sample, sequenced in a study of naive CD8 T cells in extremely preterm neonates. Repertoires were generated with immunoSEQ multiplex PCR, while TCRdb's copy carries only in-frame clones and drops some. The sample has 4,900 or so clones; approximately 97% are singletons. Elective cesarean births at 37-41 weeks, without labor or membrane rupture, supplied the cord blood. Material: naive CD8+ T cells from cord blood. These TCRs come from a newborn in good health.

The chain carries TRBV5-6 and TRBJ1-3; D gene unclear. The CDR3 covers 16 residues. CDR1 and CDR2 from the germline V gene are SGHDT and YYEEEE. Trimming took 0 bases from V and 6 from J, leaving 16 bases between them. CDR3 in DNA: TGTGCCAGCAGCTTGGAGGAGCCCGGGTTAGTAAACACCATATATTTT. Residues: CASSLEEPGLVNTIYF.

The V gene is TRBV7-2, the J gene TRBJ1-1, with TRBD1 as a possible D gene (5 bases). CDR3 size: 15 residues. The germline CDR1 and CDR2 sequences are SGHTA and FQGNSA. V was shortened by 2 bases and J by 4 bases, with 14 bases between the two germline ends. The CDR3 spells CASSLNGGVSTEAFF. The DNA of the CDR3 is TGTGCCAGCAGCTTAAACGGGGGTGTGAGCACTGAAGCTTTCTTT.